Listed below are T cell receptor beta chains from one sample, sequenced in a study of CD8+ T cells in alopecia areata. Using immunoSEQ multiplex PCR, the repertoire was profiled, and TCRdb retains in-frame clones only, with some absent. The repertoire holds some 180,000 clones, with 63% as singletons. The material sequenced was CD4+ T cells sorted from blood, taken at week 0. These receptors originate from a human donor with alopecia areata. Both conserved end residues are part of each CDR3. Each record gives: J gene, D gene, CDR3 length, clone size, V gene, CDR3 protein, CDR3 DNA. The D gene is left open where the match is weak. The listing skips clone size in some rows; elsewhere it reads once, few, many or a size class.

J gene: TRBJ1-6; D gene: TRBD1; CDR3 length: 14; clone size: .; V gene: TRBV6-1; CDR3 protein: CASRMGQGGSPLHF; CDR3 DNA: TGTGCCAGCCGTATGGGACAGGGAGGTTCACCCCTCCACTTT
J gene: TRBJ2-7; D gene: .; CDR3 length: 12; clone size: .; V gene: TRBV30; CDR3 protein: CAWSSRPYEQYF; CDR3 DNA: TGTGCCTGGAGTTCGAGACCCTACGAGCAGTACTTC
J gene: TRBJ1-2; D gene: .; CDR3 length: 15; clone size: .; V gene: TRBV9; CDR3 protein: CASSVGEALVGGYTF; CDR3 DNA: TGTGCCAGCAGCGTAGGTGAGGCGCTGGTCGGAGGCTACACCTTC
J gene: TRBJ2-7; D gene: TRBD1; CDR3 length: 14; clone size: .; V gene: TRBV7-2; CDR3 protein: CASSRDRASYEQYF; CDR3 DNA: TGTGCCAGCAGCCGGGACAGGGCCTCCTACGAGCAGTACTTC
J gene: TRBJ1-2; D gene: .; CDR3 length: 16; clone size: .; V gene: TRBV4-3; CDR3 protein: CASSQEITSPRYGYTF; CDR3 DNA: TGCGCCAGCAGCCAAGAAATTACATCCCCGAGGTATGGCTACACCTTC
J gene: TRBJ2-3; D gene: TRBD2; CDR3 length: 15; clone size: .; V gene: TRBV2; CDR3 protein: CASSPTSGDTDTQYF; CDR3 DNA: TGTGCCAGCAGTCCTACTAGCGGGGACACAGATACGCAGTATTTT
J gene: TRBJ2-7; D gene: TRBD1; CDR3 length: 13; clone size: .; V gene: TRBV29-1; CDR3 protein: CSVETGQGDEQYF; CDR3 DNA: TGCAGCGTTGAAACAGGACAGGGCGACGAGCAGTACTTC
J gene: TRBJ2-7; D gene: TRBD1; CDR3 length: 13; clone size: .; V gene: TRBV2; CDR3 protein: CASSVNRGHEQYF; CDR3 DNA: TGTGCCAGCAGTGTTAACAGGGGCCACGAGCAGTACTTC
J gene: TRBJ2-5; D gene: TRBD1; CDR3 length: 13; clone size: .; V gene: TRBV6-6; CDR3 protein: CAVNRGSVETQYF; CDR3 DNA: TGTGCCGTCAACAGGGGAAGTGTGGAGACCCAGTACTTC
J gene: TRBJ1-5; D gene: TRBD1; CDR3 length: 14; clone size: few; V gene: TRBV2; CDR3 protein: CASRIGQGNQPQHF; CDR3 DNA: TGTGCCAGCAGGATAGGACAGGGCAATCAGCCCCAGCATTTT
J gene: TRBJ2-1; D gene: TRBD1; CDR3 length: 16; clone size: few; V gene: TRBV7-9; CDR3 protein: CASSSQRTGIRNEQFF; CDR3 DNA: TGTGCCAGCAGCTCCCAGCGGACAGGTATAAGGAATGAGCAGTTCTTC
J gene: TRBJ1-2; D gene: TRBD1; CDR3 length: 13; clone size: .; V gene: TRBV30; CDR3 protein: CAWSVQGRGGYTF; CDR3 DNA: TGTGCCTGGAGTGTACAGGGGCGGGGTGGCTACACCTTC
J gene: TRBJ2-4; D gene: TRBD1; CDR3 length: 15; clone size: .; V gene: TRBV4-3; CDR3 protein: CASSQGRDREDIQYF; CDR3 DNA: TGCGCCAGCAGCCAAGGACGGGACAGGGAGGACATTCAGTACTTC
J gene: TRBJ1-2; D gene: .; CDR3 length: 14; clone size: .; V gene: TRBV25-1; CDR3 protein: CASSDSGAIYGYTF; CDR3 DNA: TGTGCCAGCAGTGATTCGGGGGCCATTTATGGCTACACCTTC
J gene: TRBJ1-4; D gene: .; CDR3 length: 13; clone size: .; V gene: TRBV30; CDR3 protein: CASRRDPYEKLFF; CDR3 DNA: TGTGCCTCCCGACGGGACCCGTACGAAAAACTGTTTTTT
J gene: TRBJ2-5; D gene: .; CDR3 length: 16; clone size: few; V gene: TRBV19; CDR3 protein: CASKETGPMYQETQYF; CDR3 DNA: TGTGCCAGTAAGGAGACAGGCCCGATGTACCAAGAGACCCAGTACTTC
J gene: TRBJ2-1; D gene: TRBD2; CDR3 length: 13; clone size: .; V gene: TRBV27; CDR3 protein: CATRRRGVDEQFF; CDR3 DNA: TGTGCCACCCGCCGGCGGGGGGTTGATGAGCAGTTCTTC
J gene: TRBJ2-7; D gene: TRBD1; CDR3 length: 15; clone size: .; V gene: TRBV9; CDR3 protein: CASSVHGTGYYEQYF; CDR3 DNA: TGTGCCAGCAGCGTCCACGGGACAGGGTACTACGAGCAGTACTTC
J gene: TRBJ1-1; D gene: .; CDR3 length: 14; clone size: .; V gene: TRBV30; CDR3 protein: CAWSVRWGTVGAFF; CDR3 DNA: TGTGCCTGGAGTGTCCGATGGGGTACAGTAGGAGCTTTCTTT
J gene: TRBJ2-5; D gene: TRBD1; CDR3 length: 14; clone size: .; V gene: TRBV29-1; CDR3 protein: CSVRQGSRQETQYF; CDR3 DNA: TGCAGCGTCCGACAGGGGTCGCGACAAGAGACCCAGTACTTC
J gene: TRBJ1-1; D gene: .; CDR3 length: 16; clone size: .; V gene: TRBV7-8; CDR3 protein: CASSLKYDGGNTEAFF; CDR3 DNA: TGTGCCAGCAGCCTGAAGTATGACGGGGGGAACACTGAAGCTTTCTTT
J gene: TRBJ2-2; D gene: .; CDR3 length: 13; clone size: .; V gene: TRBV10-2; CDR3 protein: CASGRGFAGELFF; CDR3 DNA: TGCGCCAGCGGGAGAGGGTTTGCCGGGGAGCTGTTTTTT
J gene: TRBJ2-7; D gene: .; CDR3 length: 13; clone size: .; V gene: TRBV7-2; CDR3 protein: CASSLVHDYEQYF; CDR3 DNA: TGTGCCAGCAGCTTAGTACACGACTACGAGCAGTACTTC
J gene: TRBJ1-1; D gene: .; CDR3 length: 13; clone size: .; V gene: TRBV5-6; CDR3 protein: CASSVRPNTEAFF; CDR3 DNA: TGTGCCAGCAGCGTACGACCGAACACTGAAGCTTTCTTT
J gene: TRBJ2-3; D gene: TRBD1; CDR3 length: 17; clone size: .; V gene: TRBV30; CDR3 protein: CAWSRLKGARVTDTQYF; CDR3 DNA: TGTGCCTGGAGTAGATTGAAGGGGGCGAGGGTCACAGATACGCAGTATTTT
J gene: TRBJ1-2; D gene: TRBD1; CDR3 length: 16; clone size: .; V gene: TRBV5-6; CDR3 protein: CASSQFDREFNYGYTF; CDR3 DNA: TGTGCCAGCAGCCAATTCGACAGGGAATTTAACTATGGCTACACCTTC
J gene: TRBJ2-5; D gene: TRBD2; CDR3 length: 17; clone size: .; V gene: TRBV7-2; CDR3 protein: CASSPGTSGGARETQYF; CDR3 DNA: TGTGCCAGCAGCCCGGGGACTAGCGGGGGTGCCCGGGAGACCCAGTACTTC
J gene: TRBJ2-7; D gene: .; CDR3 length: 14; clone size: once; V gene: TRBV18; CDR3 protein: CASSPVSSSYEQYF; CDR3 DNA: TGTGCCAGCTCACCGGTCTCGAGCTCCTACGAGCAGTACTTC
J gene: TRBJ1-6; D gene: .; CDR3 length: 15; clone size: few; V gene: TRBV5-4; CDR3 protein: CASSPTGRNNSPLHF; CDR3 DNA: TGTGCCAGCAGCCCGACCGGACGGAACAATTCACCCCTCCACTTT
J gene: TRBJ1-1; D gene: TRBD1; CDR3 length: 13; clone size: .; V gene: TRBV29-1; CDR3 protein: CSVGDSKNTEAFF; CDR3 DNA: TGCAGCGTTGGGGACAGTAAGAACACTGAAGCTTTCTTT
J gene: TRBJ2-7; D gene: .; CDR3 length: 12; clone size: .; V gene: TRBV29-1; CDR3 protein: CSVGVGKHEQYF; CDR3 DNA: TGCAGCGTTGGAGTCGGTAAACACGAGCAGTACTTC
J gene: TRBJ1-5; D gene: .; CDR3 length: 17; clone size: few; V gene: TRBV5-6; CDR3 protein: CASTRMLSQPGLQPQHF; CDR3 DNA: TGTGCCAGCACCCGTATGTTGAGCCAGCCAGGACTTCAGCCCCAGCATTTT
J gene: TRBJ2-5; D gene: .; CDR3 length: 12; clone size: few; V gene: TRBV30; CDR3 protein: CAWSGRGETQYF; CDR3 DNA: TGTGCCTGGAGTGGACGGGGGGAGACCCAGTACTTC
J gene: TRBJ1-5; D gene: TRBD1; CDR3 length: 13; clone size: few; V gene: TRBV30; CDR3 protein: CAWRGTGAQPQHF; CDR3 DNA: TGTGCCTGGAGAGGGACAGGGGCCCAGCCCCAGCATTTT
J gene: TRBJ2-1; D gene: .; CDR3 length: 11; clone size: .; V gene: TRBV2; CDR3 protein: CASSEVLEQFF; CDR3 DNA: TGTGCCAGCAGTGAAGTGCTTGAGCAGTTCTTC
J gene: TRBJ1-1; D gene: TRBD1; CDR3 length: 13; clone size: .; V gene: TRBV29-1; CDR3 protein: CSVPGQGGTEAFF; CDR3 DNA: TGCAGCGTTCCCGGACAGGGGGGGACTGAAGCTTTCTTT
J gene: TRBJ2-7; D gene: .; CDR3 length: 15; clone size: few; V gene: TRBV5-6; CDR3 protein: CASSPPPGSTYEQYF; CDR3 DNA: TGTGCCAGCAGCCCACCGCCAGGGTCCACCTACGAGCAGTACTTC
J gene: TRBJ2-7; D gene: .; CDR3 length: 13; clone size: once; V gene: TRBV10-3; CDR3 protein: CAISESRVLEQYF; CDR3 DNA: TGTGCCATCAGTGAGTCCCGAGTACTGGAGCAGTACTTC
J gene: TRBJ2-6; D gene: .; CDR3 length: 15; clone size: once; V gene: TRBV2; CDR3 protein: CASSEGQLGANVLTF; CDR3 DNA: TGTGCCAGCAGTGAAGGGCAGTTAGGGGCCAACGTCCTGACTTTC
J gene: TRBJ1-2; D gene: TRBD1; CDR3 length: 17; clone size: once; V gene: TRBV30; CDR3 protein: CAWRHPGQGAPNYGYTF; CDR3 DNA: TGTGCCTGGAGGCATCCGGGACAGGGGGCTCCTAACTATGGCTACACCTTC
J gene: TRBJ1-1; D gene: .; CDR3 length: 14; clone size: .; V gene: TRBV30; CDR3 protein: CALLGVGRQTEAFF; CDR3 DNA: TGTGCCCTGCTAGGGGTTGGGCGGCAAACTGAAGCTTTCTTT
J gene: TRBJ2-6; D gene: .; CDR3 length: 15; clone size: .; V gene: TRBV4-3; CDR3 protein: CASSQEGVGANVLTF; CDR3 DNA: TGCGCCAGCAGCCAAGAGGGTGTTGGGGCCAACGTCCTGACTTTC
J gene: TRBJ2-3; D gene: TRBD2; CDR3 length: 15; clone size: .; V gene: TRBV6-6; CDR3 protein: CASRPGSGATDTQYF; CDR3 DNA: TGTGCCAGCCGCCCCGGTAGCGGGGCCACAGATACGCAGTATTTT
J gene: TRBJ2-1; D gene: .; CDR3 length: 16; clone size: .; V gene: TRBV30; CDR3 protein: CAWSPPGLVGLGEQFF; CDR3 DNA: TGTGCCTGGAGTCCCCCCGGGCTGGTAGGTCTTGGAGAGCAGTTCTTC
J gene: TRBJ1-4; D gene: TRBD1; CDR3 length: 12; clone size: .; V gene: TRBV30; CDR3 protein: CAYHRGDEKLFF; CDR3 DNA: TGTGCCTATCACAGGGGAGACGAAAAACTGTTTTTT
J gene: TRBJ1-6; D gene: .; CDR3 length: 14; clone size: once; V gene: TRBV30; CDR3 protein: CAWSGWDGNSPLHF; CDR3 DNA: TGTGCCTGGAGTGGATGGGACGGAAATTCACCCCTCCACTTT
J gene: TRBJ2-1; D gene: .; CDR3 length: 10; clone size: few; V gene: TRBV20-1; CDR3 protein: CSARQGKQFF; CDR3 DNA: TGCAGTGCTAGACAGGGGAAGCAGTTCTTC
J gene: TRBJ1-6; D gene: .; CDR3 length: 14; clone size: many; V gene: TRBV7-2; CDR3 protein: CASSFAGERSPLHF; CDR3 DNA: TGTGCCAGCAGCTTCGCAGGGGAAAGGTCACCCCTCCACTTT
J gene: TRBJ2-7; D gene: .; CDR3 length: 13; clone size: .; V gene: TRBV5-1; CDR3 protein: CASSFAATYEQYF; CDR3 DNA: TGCGCCAGCAGCTTTGCAGCAACCTACGAGCAGTACTTC
J gene: TRBJ1-1; D gene: .; CDR3 length: 13; clone size: .; V gene: TRBV29-1; CDR3 protein: CSVEAGTNTEAFF; CDR3 DNA: TGCAGCGTTGAAGCCGGAACAAACACTGAAGCTTTCTTT
J gene: TRBJ1-4; D gene: .; CDR3 length: 16; clone size: .; V gene: TRBV7-6; CDR3 protein: CASSDHHRALNEKLFF; CDR3 DNA: TGTGCCAGCAGCGACCATCACAGGGCACTCAATGAAAAACTGTTTTTT
J gene: TRBJ1-5; D gene: .; CDR3 length: 14; clone size: .; V gene: TRBV4-3; CDR3 protein: CAKTEGVSNQPQHF; CDR3 DNA: TGCGCCAAAACCGAGGGCGTGAGCAATCAGCCCCAGCATTTT
J gene: TRBJ1-1; D gene: .; CDR3 length: 16; clone size: few; V gene: TRBV29-1; CDR3 protein: CSVVFGYKRGDTEAFF; CDR3 DNA: TGCAGCGTTGTCTTCGGATATAAGAGGGGTGACACTGAAGCTTTCTTT
J gene: TRBJ2-2; D gene: .; CDR3 length: 14; clone size: few; V gene: TRBV29-1; CDR3 protein: CSVGRDANTGELFF; CDR3 DNA: TGCAGCGTCGGACGAGACGCGAACACCGGGGAGCTGTTTTTT
J gene: TRBJ2-7; D gene: .; CDR3 length: 12; clone size: .; V gene: TRBV29-1; CDR3 protein: CSALIQGYEQYF; CDR3 DNA: TGCAGCGCCTTAATCCAGGGGTACGAGCAGTACTTC
J gene: TRBJ1-1; D gene: TRBD1; CDR3 length: 15; clone size: .; V gene: TRBV9; CDR3 protein: CASSVMSGGFTEAFF; CDR3 DNA: TGTGCCAGCAGCGTAATGTCAGGGGGCTTCACTGAAGCTTTCTTT
J gene: TRBJ2-3; D gene: .; CDR3 length: 15; clone size: .; V gene: TRBV5-5; CDR3 protein: CASSPPMAGTDTQYF; CDR3 DNA: TGTGCCAGCAGCCCCCCGATGGCGGGGACAGATACGCAGTATTTT
J gene: TRBJ2-7; D gene: .; CDR3 length: 15; clone size: .; V gene: TRBV4-3; CDR3 protein: CASSQARGRDYEQYF; CDR3 DNA: TGCGCCAGCAGCCAAGCGAGGGGGCGGGACTACGAGCAGTACTTC
J gene: TRBJ1-4; D gene: TRBD1; CDR3 length: 13; clone size: .; V gene: TRBV15; CDR3 protein: CATGQATNEKLFF; CDR3 DNA: TGTGCCACCGGACAGGCAACTAATGAAAAACTGTTTTTT